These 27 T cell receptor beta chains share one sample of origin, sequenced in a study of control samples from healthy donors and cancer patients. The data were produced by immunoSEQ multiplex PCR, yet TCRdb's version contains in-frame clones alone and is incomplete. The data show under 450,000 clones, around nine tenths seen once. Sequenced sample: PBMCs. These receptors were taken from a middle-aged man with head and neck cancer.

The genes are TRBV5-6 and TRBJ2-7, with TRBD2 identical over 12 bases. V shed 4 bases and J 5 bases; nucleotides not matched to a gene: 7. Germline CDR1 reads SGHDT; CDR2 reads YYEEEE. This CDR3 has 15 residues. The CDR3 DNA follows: TGTGCCAGCAGCGCAAGGACTAGCGGGAACCACGAGCAGTACTTC. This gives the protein CASSARTSGNHEQYF.

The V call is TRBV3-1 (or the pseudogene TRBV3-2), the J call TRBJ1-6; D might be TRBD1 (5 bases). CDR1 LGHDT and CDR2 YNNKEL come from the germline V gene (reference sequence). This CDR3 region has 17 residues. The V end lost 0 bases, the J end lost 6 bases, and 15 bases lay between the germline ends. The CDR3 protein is CASSQEGRTGLNSPLHF. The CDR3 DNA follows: TGTGCCAGCAGCCAAGAGGGGAGAACAGGCCTTAATTCACCCCTCCACTTT.

The CDR3 DNA reads TGTGCCAGCAGCGTCGACAGTTCTAACTATGGCTACACCTTC. Its protein is CASSVDSSNYGYTF. The chain links TRBV9 to TRBJ1-2; possibly TRBD1 for D (5 bases). Trimming removed 2 bases at V and 0 bases at J, with 8 bases between. CDR1 is SGDLS, CDR2 YYNGEE, per germline. The CDR3 runs to 14 residues.

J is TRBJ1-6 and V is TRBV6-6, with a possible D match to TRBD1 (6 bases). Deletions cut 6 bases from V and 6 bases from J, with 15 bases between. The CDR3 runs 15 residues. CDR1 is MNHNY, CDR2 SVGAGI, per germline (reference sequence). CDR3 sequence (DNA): TGTGCCAGCAGGGGTAGACAGGCGCCTAATTCACCCCTCCACTTT. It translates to CASRGRQAPNSPLHF.

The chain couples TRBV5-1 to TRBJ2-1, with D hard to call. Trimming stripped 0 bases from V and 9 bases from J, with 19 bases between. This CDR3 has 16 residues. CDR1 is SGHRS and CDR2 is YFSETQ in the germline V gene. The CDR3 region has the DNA TGCGCCAGCAGCTTGGATCGAGGAGAAGGTGTTAGTGAGCAGTTCTTC. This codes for CASSLDRGEGVSEQFF.

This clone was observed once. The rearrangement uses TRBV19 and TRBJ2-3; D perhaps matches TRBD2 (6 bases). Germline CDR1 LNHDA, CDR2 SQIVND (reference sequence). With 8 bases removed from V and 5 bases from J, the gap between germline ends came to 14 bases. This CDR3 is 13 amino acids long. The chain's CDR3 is CASRREEGDTQYF. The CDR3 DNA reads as TGTGCCAGTCGAAGAGAGGAGGGAGATACGCAGTATTTT. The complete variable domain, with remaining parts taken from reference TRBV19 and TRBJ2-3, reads DGGITQSPKYLFRKEGQNVTLSCEQNLNHDAMYWYRQDPGQGLRLIYYSQIVNDFQKGDIAEGYSVSREKKESFPLTVTSAQKNPTAFYLCASRREEGDTQYFGPGTRLTVL.

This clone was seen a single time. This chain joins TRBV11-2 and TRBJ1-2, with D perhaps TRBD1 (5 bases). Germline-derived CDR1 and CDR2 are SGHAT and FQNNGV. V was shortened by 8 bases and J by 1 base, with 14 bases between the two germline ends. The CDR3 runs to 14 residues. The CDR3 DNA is TGTGCCAGCGGGCGGGGGGGAATTAACTATGGCTACACCTTC. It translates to CASGRGGINYGYTF.

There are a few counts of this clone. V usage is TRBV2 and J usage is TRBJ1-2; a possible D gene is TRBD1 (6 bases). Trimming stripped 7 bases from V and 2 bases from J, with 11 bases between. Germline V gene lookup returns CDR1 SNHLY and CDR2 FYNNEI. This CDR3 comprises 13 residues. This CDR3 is CASTRGRNYGYTF. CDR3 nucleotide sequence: TGTGCCAGCACTCGGGGGCGGAACTATGGCTACACCTTC.

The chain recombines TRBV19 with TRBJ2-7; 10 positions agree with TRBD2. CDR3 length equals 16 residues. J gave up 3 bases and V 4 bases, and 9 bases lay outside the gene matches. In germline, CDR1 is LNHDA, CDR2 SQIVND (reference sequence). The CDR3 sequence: CASSTSSSGGYYEQYF. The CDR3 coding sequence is TGTGCCAGTAGTACCTCTTCTAGCGGGGGATACTACGAGCAGTACTTC.

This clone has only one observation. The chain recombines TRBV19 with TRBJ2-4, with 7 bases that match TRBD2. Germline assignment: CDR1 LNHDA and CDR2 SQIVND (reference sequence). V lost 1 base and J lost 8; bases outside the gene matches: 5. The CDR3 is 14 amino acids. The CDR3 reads CASSIGAGVYIQYF. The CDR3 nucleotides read TGTGCCAGTAGTATAGGTGCGGGAGTATACATTCAGTACTTC.

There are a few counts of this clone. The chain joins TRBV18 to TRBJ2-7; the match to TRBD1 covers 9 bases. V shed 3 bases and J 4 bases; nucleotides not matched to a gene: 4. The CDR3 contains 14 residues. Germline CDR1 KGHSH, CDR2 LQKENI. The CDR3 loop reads CASSPTGGRYEQYF. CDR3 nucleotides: TGTGCCAGCTCACCCACAGGGGGCCGGTACGAGCAGTACTTC.

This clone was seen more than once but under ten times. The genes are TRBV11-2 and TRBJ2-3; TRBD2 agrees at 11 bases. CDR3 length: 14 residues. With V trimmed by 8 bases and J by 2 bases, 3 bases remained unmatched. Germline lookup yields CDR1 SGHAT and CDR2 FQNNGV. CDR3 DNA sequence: TGTGCCAGCGGGACTAGCGGCCACACAGATACGCAGTATTTT. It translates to CASGTSGHTDTQYF.

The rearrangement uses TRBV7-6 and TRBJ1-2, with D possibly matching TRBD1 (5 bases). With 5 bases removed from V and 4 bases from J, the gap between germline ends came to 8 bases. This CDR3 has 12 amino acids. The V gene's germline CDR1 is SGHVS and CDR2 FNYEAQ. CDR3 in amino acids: CASSTGGYGYTF. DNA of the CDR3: TGTGCCAGCAGCACCGGGGGCTATGGCTACACCTTC.

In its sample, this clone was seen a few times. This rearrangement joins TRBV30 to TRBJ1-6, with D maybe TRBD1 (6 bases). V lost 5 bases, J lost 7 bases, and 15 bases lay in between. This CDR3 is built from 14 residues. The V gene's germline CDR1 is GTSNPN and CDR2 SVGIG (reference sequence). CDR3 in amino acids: CAWCRGGLNSPLHF. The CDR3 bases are TGTGCCTGGTGTAGGGGGGGACTGAATTCACCCCTCCACTTT.

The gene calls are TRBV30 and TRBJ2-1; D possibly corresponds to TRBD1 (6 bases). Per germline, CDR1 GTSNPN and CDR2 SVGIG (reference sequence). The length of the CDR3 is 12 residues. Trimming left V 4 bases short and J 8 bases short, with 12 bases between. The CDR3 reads CAWTGEFYEQFF. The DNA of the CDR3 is TGTGCCTGGACAGGGGAGTTCTATGAGCAGTTCTTC. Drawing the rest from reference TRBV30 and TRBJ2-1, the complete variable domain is SQTIHQWPATLVQPVGSPLSLECTVEGTSNPNLYWYRQAAGRGLQLLFYSVGIGQISSEVPQNLSASRPQDRQFILSSKKLLLSDSGFYLCAWTGEFYEQFFGPGTRLTVL.

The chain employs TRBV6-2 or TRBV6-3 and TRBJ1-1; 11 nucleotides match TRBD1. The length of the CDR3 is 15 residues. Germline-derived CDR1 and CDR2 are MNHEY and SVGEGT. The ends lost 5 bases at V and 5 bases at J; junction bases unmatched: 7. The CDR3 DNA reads TGTGCCAGCAGTCCCACAGGACAGGGGGCTACTGAAGCTTTCTTT. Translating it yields CASSPTGQGATEAFF.

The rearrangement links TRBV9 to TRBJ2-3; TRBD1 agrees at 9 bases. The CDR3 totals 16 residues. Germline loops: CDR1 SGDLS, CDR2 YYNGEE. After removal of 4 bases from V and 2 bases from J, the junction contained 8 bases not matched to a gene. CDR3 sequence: CASSPVGQGYTDTQYF. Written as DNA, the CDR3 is TGTGCCAGCAGCCCCGTTGGACAGGGGTACACAGATACGCAGTATTTT. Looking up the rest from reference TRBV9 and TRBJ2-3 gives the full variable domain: DSGVTQTPKHLITATGQRVTLRCSPRSGDLSVYWYQQSLDQGLQFLIQYYNGEERAKGNILERFSAQQFPDLHSELNLSSLELGDSALYFCASSPVGQGYTDTQYFGPGTRLTVL.

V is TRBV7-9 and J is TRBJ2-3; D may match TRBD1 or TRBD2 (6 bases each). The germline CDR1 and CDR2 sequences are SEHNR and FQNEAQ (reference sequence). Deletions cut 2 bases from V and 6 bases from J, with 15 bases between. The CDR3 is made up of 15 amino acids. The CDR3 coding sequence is TGTGCCAGCAGCTTAATTTCGGGGGCTGGGGATACGCAGTATTTT. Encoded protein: CASSLISGAGDTQYF.

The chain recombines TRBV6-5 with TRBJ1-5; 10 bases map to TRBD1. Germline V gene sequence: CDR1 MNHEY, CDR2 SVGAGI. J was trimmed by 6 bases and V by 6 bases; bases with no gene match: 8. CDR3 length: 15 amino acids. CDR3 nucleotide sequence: TGTGCCAGCAGCGACAGGGGGCGCCCCGGTCAGCCCCAGCATTTT. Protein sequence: CASSDRGRPGQPQHF.

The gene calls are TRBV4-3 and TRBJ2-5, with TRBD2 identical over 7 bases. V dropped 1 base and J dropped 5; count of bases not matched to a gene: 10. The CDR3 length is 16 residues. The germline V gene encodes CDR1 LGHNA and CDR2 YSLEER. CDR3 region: CASSQGVGTTSETQYF. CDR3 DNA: TGCGCCAGCAGCCAAGGGGTGGGGACTACGTCGGAGACCCAGTACTTC.

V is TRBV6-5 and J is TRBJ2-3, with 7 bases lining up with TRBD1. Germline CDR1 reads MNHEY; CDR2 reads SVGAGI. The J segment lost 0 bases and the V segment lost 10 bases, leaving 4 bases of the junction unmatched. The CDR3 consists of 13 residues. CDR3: CATTGASTDTQYF. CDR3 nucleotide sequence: TGTGCCACCACAGGGGCTAGCACAGATACGCAGTATTTT.

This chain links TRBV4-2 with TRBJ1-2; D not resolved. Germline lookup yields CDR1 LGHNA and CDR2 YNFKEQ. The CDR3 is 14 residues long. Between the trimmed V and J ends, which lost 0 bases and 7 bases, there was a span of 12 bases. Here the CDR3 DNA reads TGTGCCAGCAGCCAAGATTTGGCAGGACCTGGCTACACCTTC. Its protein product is CASSQDLAGPGYTF.

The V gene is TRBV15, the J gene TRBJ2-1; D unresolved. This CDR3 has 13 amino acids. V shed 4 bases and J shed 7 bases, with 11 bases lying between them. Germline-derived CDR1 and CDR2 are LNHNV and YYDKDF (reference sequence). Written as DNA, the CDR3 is TGTGCCACCAGCACTATATCGTGGAATGAGCAGTTCTTC. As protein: CATSTISWNEQFF.

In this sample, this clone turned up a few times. Here the CDR3 reads CASSLDRLGQPQHF. The CDR3 DNA follows: TGTGCCAGCAGCTTAGATCGGCTAGGGCAGCCCCAGCATTTT. J is TRBJ1-5 and V is TRBV11-2; D call uncertain. Germline V gives CDR1 SGHAT, CDR2 FQNNGV. V lost 0 bases to trimming and J lost 7 bases, with 10 bases between them. The CDR3 contains 14 residues.

The CDR3 DNA is TGTGCCAGCAGTCAGGGGCGACATCCCTACGAGCAGTACTTC. Encoded protein: CASSQGRHPYEQYF. This sequence joins TRBV27 and TRBJ2-7; D possibly corresponds to TRBD1 (6 bases). Germline CDR1 and CDR2: MNHEY and SMNVEV (reference sequence). V was clipped by 5 bases and J by 2 bases, with 13 bases between them. The CDR3 has 14 residues.

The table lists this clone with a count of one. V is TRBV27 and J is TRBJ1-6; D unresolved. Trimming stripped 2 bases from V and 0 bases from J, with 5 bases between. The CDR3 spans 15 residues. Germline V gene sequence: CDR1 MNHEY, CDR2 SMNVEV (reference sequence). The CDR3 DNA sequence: TGTGCCAGCAGTTTAGGAAGCTCCTATAATTCACCCCTCCACTTT. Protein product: CASSLGSSYNSPLHF.

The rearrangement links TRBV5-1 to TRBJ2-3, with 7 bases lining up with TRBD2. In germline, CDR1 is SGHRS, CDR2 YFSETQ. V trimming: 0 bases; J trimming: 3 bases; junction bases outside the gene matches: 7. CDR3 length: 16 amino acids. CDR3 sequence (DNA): TGCGCCAGCAGCTTGGAAGGCGGGAGTTTGACAGATACGCAGTATTTT. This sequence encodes CASSLEGGSLTDTQYF.